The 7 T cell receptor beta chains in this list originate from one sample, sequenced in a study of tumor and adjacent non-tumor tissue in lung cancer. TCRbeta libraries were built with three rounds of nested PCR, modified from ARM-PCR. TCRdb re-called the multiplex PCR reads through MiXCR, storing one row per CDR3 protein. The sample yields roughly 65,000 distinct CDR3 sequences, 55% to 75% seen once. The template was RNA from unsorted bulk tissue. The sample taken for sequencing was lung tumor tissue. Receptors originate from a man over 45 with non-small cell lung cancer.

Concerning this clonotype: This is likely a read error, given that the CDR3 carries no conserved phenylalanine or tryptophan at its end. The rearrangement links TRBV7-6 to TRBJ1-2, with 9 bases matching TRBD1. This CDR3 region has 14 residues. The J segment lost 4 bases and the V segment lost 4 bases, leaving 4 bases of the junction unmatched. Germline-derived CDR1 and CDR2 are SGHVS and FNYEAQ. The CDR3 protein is CASSSGQGSYGYTI. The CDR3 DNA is TGTGCCAGCAGCTCCGGACAGGGGAGCTATGGCTACACCATC.

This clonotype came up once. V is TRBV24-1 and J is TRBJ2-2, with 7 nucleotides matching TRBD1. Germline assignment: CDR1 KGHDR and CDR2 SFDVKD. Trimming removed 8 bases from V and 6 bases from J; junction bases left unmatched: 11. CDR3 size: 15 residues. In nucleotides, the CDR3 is TGTGCCACCAATTACACCGACAGGGACGCCGGGGAGCTGTTTTTT. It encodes CATNYTDRDAGELFF.

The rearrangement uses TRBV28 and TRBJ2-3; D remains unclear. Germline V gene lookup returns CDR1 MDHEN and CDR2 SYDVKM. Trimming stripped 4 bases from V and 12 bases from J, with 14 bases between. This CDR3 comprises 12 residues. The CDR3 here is CASSSEMDKQYF. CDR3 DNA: TGTGCCAGCAGTTCCGAGATGGATAAACAGTATTTT.

The chain's CDR3 is CSAPSWPDTGELFF. CDR3 nucleotide sequence: TGCAGCGCCCCATCCTGGCCGGACACCGGGGAGCTGTTTTTT. The chain joins TRBV29-1 to TRBJ2-2; D not certain. The CDR3 has 14 residues. The germline V gene has CDR1 SQVTM and CDR2 ANQGSEA. The V end lost 7 bases, the J end lost 3 bases, and 15 bases lay between the germline ends.

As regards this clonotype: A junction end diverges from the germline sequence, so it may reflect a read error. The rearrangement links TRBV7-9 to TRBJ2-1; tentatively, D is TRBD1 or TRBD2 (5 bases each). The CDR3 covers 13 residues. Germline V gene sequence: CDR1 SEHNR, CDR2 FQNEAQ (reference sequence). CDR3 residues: CTSGRRGPLGQFF. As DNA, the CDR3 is TGTACCAGCGGCCGCCGGGGCCCTCTAGGTCAGTTCTTC.

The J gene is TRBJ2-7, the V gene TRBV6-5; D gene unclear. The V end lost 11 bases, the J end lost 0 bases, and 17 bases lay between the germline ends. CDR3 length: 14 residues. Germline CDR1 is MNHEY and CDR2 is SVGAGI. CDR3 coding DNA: TGTGCCGGTACGGCCAGCCTAAGCTCCTACGAGCAGTACTTC. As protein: CAGTASLSSYEQYF.

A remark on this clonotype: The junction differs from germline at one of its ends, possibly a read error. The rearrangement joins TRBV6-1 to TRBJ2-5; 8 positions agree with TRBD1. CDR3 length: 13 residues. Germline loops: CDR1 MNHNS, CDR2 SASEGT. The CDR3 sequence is CASTAGGRETQCF. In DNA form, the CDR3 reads TGTGCCAGCACGGCAGGGGGCAGGGAGACCCAGTGCTTC.